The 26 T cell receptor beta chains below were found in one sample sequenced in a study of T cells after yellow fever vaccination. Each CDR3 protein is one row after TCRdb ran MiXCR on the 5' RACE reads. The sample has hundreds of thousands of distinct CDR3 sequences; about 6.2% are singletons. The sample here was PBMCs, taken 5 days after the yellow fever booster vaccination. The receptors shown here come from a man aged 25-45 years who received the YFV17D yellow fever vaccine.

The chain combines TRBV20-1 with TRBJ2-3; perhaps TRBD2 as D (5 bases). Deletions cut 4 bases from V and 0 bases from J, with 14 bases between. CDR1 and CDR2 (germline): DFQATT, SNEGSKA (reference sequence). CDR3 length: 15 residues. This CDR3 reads CSATQLDPSTDTQYF. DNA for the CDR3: TGCAGTGCTACCCAACTAGATCCTAGCACAGATACGCAGTATTTT.

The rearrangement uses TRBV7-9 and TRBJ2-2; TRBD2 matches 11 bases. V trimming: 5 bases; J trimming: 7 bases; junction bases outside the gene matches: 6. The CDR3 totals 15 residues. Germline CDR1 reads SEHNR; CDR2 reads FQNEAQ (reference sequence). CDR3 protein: CASSQGLADGGELFF. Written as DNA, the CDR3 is TGTGCCAGCAGCCAGGGACTAGCGGATGGCGGGGAGCTGTTTTTT.

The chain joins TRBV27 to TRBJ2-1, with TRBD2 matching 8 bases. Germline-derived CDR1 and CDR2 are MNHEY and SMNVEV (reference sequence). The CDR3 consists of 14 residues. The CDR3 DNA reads TGTACAACGACCGGAGCGGGAGCGCGTAATGAGCAGTTCTTC. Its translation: CTTTGAGARNEQFF.

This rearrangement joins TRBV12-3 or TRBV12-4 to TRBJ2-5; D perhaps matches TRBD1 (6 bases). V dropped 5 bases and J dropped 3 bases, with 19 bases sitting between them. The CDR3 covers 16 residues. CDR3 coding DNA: TGTGCCAGCAGTCCCGCCTGGACAGCGAGGGAAGAGACCCAGTACTTC. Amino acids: CASSPAWTAREETQYF.

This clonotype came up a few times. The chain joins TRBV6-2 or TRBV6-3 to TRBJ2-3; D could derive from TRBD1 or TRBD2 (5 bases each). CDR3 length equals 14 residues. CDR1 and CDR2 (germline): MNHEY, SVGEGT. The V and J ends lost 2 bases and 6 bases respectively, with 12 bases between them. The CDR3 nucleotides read TGTGCCAGCAGTTACGCGTCAGAGGGGGATACGCAGTATTTT. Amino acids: CASSYASEGDTQYF.

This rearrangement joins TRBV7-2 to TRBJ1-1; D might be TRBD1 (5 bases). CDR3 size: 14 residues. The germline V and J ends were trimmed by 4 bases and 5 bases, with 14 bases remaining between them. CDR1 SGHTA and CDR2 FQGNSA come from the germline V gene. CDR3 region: CASSWGGQGTEAFF. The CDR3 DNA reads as TGTGCCAGCAGCTGGGGAGGGCAGGGAACTGAAGCTTTCTTT.

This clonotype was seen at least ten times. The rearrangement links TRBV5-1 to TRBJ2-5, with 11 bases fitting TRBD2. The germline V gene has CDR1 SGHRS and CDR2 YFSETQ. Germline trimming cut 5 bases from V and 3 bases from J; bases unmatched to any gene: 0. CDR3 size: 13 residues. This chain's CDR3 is CASRLAGEETQYF. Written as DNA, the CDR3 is TGCGCCAGCAGACTAGCGGGAGAAGAGACCCAGTACTTC.

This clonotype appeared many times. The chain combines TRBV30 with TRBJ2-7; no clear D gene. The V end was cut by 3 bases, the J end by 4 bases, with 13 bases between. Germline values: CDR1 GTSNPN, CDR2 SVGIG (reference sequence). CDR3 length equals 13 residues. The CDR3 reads CAWSGASLYEQYF. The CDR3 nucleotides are TGTGCCTGGAGCGGAGCGTCGCTATACGAGCAGTACTTC.

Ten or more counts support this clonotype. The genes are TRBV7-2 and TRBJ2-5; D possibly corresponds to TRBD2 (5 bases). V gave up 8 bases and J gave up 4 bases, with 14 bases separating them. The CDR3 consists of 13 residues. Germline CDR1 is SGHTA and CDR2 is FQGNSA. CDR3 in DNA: TGTGCCAGCGCGAGGGTGACCCCAGAGACCCAGTACTTC. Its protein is CASARVTPETQYF.

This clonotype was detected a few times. CDR3 in amino acids: CSAKNSGDNEQFF. CDR3 sequence (DNA): TGCAGTGCTAAGAACAGCGGGGACAATGAGCAGTTCTTC. The rearrangement links TRBV20-1 to TRBJ2-1, with 7 bases that match TRBD2. CDR1 is DFQATT and CDR2 is SNEGSKA in the germline V gene (reference sequence). This CDR3 contains 13 residues. The J segment lost 5 bases and the V segment lost 4 bases, leaving 5 bases of the junction unmatched.

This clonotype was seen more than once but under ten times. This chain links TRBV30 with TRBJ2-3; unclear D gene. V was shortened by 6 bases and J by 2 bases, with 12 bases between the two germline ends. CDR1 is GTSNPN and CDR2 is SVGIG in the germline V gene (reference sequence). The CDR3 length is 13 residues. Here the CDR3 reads CACDSPATDTQYF. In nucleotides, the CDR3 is TGTGCCTGCGACTCCCCGGCCACAGATACGCAGTATTTT.

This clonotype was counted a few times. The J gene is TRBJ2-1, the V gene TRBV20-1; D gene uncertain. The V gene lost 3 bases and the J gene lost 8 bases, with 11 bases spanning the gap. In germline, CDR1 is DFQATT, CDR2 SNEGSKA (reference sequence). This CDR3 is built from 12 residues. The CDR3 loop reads CSARRTPDEQFF. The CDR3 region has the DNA TGCAGTGCTAGGAGGACCCCGGATGAGCAGTTCTTC.

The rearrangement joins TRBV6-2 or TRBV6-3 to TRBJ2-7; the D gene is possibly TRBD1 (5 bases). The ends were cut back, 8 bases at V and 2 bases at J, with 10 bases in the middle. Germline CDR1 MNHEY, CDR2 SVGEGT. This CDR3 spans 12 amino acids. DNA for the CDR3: TGTGCCAGCTGCAGGGCGGCCTACGAGCAGTACTTC. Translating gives CASCRAAYEQYF.

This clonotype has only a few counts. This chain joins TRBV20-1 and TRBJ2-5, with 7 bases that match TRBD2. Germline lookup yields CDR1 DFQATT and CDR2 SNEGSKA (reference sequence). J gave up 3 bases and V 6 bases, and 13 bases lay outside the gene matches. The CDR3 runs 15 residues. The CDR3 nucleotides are TGCAGTGCACAACCCCTTACTAGCGACAAAGAGACCCAGTACTTC. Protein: CSAQPLTSDKETQYF.

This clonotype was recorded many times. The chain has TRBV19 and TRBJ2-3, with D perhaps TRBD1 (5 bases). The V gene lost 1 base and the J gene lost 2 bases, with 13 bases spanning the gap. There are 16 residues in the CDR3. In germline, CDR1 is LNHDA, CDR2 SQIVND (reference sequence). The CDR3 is CASSIGAGWNTDTQYF. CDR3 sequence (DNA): TGTGCCAGTAGTATAGGGGCAGGGTGGAACACAGATACGCAGTATTTT.

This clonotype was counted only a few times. The DNA of the CDR3 is TGTGCCAGCAGCAACGACAGGGGGCAAAGATATACTGGGGCCAACGTCCTGACTTTC. Encoded protein: CASSNDRGQRYTGANVLTF. J is TRBJ2-6 and V is TRBV11-2; 10 nucleotides line up with TRBD1. With V trimmed by 5 bases and J by 2 bases, 12 bases remained unmatched. The length of the CDR3 is 19 residues. Per germline, CDR1 SGHAT and CDR2 FQNNGV. The full variable domain, its missing parts supplied by reference TRBV11-2 and TRBJ2-6, is EAGVAQSPRYKIIEKRQSVAFWCNPISGHATLYWYQQILGQGPKLLIQFQNNGVVDDSQLPKDRFSAERLKGVDSTLKIQPAKLEDSAVYLCASSNDRGQRYTGANVLTFGAGSRLTVL.

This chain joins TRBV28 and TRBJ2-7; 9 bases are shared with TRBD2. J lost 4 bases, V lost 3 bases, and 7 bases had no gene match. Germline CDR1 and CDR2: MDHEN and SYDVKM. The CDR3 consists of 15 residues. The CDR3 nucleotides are TGTGCCAGCAGTTTTTCTAAGACTAGCGGATACGAGCAGTACTTC. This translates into CASSFSKTSGYEQYF.

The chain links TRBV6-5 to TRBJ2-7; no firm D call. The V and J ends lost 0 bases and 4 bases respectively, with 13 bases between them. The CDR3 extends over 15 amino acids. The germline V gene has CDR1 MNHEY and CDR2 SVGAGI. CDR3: CASSYSQHTTYEQYF. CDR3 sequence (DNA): TGTGCCAGCAGTTACTCACAGCATACTACTTACGAGCAGTACTTC.

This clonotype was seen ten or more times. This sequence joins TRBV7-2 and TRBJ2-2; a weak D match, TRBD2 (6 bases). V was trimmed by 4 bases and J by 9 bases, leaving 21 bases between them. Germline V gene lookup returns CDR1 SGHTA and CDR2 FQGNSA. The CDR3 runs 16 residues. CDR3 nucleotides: TGTGCCAGCAGCTCATATTTCCGACTAGATGGCCGGGAGCTGTTTTTT. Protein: CASSSYFRLDGRELFF.

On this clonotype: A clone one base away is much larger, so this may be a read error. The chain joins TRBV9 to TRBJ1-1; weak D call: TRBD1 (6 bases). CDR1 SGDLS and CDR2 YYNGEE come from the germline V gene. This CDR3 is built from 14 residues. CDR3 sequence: CANSSNRVGTEAFF. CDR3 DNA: TGTGCCAACAGCTCAAACAGGGTTGGCACTGAAGCTTTCTTT.

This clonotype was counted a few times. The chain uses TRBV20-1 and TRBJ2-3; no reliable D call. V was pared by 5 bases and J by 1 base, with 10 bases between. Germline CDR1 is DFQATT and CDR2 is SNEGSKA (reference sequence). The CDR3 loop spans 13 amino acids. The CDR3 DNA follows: TGCAGTGCTTTTCGGCGCGGCACAGATACGCAGTATTTT. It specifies CSAFRRGTDTQYF.

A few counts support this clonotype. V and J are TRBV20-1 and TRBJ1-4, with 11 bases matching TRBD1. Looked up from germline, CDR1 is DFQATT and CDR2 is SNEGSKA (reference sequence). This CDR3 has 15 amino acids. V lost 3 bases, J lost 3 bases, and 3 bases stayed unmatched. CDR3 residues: CSARDRGLANEKLFF. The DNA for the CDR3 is TGCAGTGCTAGGGACAGGGGGCTAGCTAATGAAAAACTGTTTTTT.

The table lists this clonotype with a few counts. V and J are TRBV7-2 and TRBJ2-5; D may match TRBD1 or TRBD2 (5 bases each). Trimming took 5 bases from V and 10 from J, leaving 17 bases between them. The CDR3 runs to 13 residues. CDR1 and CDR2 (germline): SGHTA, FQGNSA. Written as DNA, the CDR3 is TGTGCCAGCAGCCCGGCCGGGACCCGAGGCCAGTACTTC. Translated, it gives CASSPAGTRGQYF.

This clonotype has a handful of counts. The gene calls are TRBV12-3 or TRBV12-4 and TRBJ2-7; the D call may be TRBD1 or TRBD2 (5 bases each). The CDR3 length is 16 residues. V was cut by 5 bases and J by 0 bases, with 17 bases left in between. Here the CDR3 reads CASSPQGAELSYEQYF. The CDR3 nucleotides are TGTGCCAGCAGTCCTCAGGGAGCGGAACTCTCCTACGAGCAGTACTTC.

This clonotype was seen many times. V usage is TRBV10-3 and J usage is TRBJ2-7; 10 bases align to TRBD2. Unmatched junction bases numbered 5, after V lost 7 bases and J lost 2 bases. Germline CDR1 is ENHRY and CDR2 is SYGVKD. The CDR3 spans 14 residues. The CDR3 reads CAITPSGSTYEQYF. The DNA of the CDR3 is TGTGCCATCACCCCTAGCGGGAGTACCTACGAGCAGTACTTC.

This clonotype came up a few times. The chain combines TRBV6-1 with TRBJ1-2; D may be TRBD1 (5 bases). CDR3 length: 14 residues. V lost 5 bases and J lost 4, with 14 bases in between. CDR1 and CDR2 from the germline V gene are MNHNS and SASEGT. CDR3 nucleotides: TGTGCCAGCAGTCCTGGGGAGGGGCTCTATGGCTACACCTTC. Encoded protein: CASSPGEGLYGYTF.